Reported below is one T cell receptor beta chain. Reverse transcription of 450 to 500 ng total RNA with a constant-region primer produced TCR beta cDNA. It was through three nested multiplex PCR rounds of slightly modified ARM-PCR that TCR beta libraries arose. It was with TRBV1-TRBV30 forward primers and a C-beta reverse primer that the first two PCR rounds were run, at roughly 11 cycles each. In TCRdb, the multiplex PCR reads were re-called with MiXCR into one record per CDR3 protein. The sample holds around 170,000 distinct CDR3 sequences, about 60% seen once. The blood RNA (from unsorted whole blood) was obtained, and germline DNA was also extracted. The data were obtained in a study of tumor-infiltrating lymphocytes in primary liver carcinoma. Study overall: Participating patients were men and women between 30 and 69 years old. In every tissue type, samples returned a similar yield of roughly 3.65 to 8 million productive TCRbeta reads.

This CDR3 contains 14 residues. V lost 5 bases to trimming and J lost 2 bases, with 11 bases between them. Specimen: peripheral blood. The J gene is TRBJ2-3, the V gene TRBV12-3 or TRBV12-4; TRBD2 is a possible D gene (5 bases). The sequence was obtained from a man aged 35-49 years with primary liver carcinoma and hepatitis B virus infection. CDR3 DNA: TGTGCCAGCAGTGAGGGTTTGCCCACAGATACGCAGTATTTT. This encodes CASSEGLPTDTQYF.